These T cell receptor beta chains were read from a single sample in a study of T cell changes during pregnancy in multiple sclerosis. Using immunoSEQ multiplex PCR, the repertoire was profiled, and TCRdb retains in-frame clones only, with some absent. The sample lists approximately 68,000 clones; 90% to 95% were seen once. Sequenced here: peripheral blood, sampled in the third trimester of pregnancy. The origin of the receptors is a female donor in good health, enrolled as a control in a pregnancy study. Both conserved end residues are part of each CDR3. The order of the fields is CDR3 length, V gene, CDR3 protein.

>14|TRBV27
CASSLTGGNTEAFF
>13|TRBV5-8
CASSLPAGTEAFF
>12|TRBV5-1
CASSSGAYGYTF
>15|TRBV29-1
CSVRGGGSSSYEQYF
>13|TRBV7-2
CASSLRGNQPQHF
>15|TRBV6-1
CASTRASGATDTQYF
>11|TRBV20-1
CSARGDREAFF
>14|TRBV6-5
CASRKTGFNQPQHF
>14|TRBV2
CASSVQGGNQPQHF
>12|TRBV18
CASRQGTYEQYF
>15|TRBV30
CAWSIGGSGANVLTF
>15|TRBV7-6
CASSPFIGGNTEAFF
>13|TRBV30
CAWSRQGNSPLHF
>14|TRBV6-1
CASSESGGGSGQYF
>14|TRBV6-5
CASRSNFEDTEAFF
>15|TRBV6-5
CASSPGQGSSYEQYF
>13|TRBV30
CAWRGQANQPQHF
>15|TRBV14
CASRPRGRMNTEAFF
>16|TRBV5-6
CASSARGPPPGNTIYF
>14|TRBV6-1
CASSEAEGWETQYF
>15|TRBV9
CASSVLAGVHNEQFF
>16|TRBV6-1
CASSAREPPGSYEQYF
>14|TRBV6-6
CASFGKGYGTEAFF
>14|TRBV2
CASSANLGAETQYF
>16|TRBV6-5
CASSYSWQGRGYGYTF
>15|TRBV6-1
CASSGLSRGAYEQYF
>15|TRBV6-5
CASGGQGPYNSPLHF
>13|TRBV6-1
CAVGTGVGNTIYF
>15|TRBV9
CASSPQPGSYNEQFF
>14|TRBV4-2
CASSRGLSILPLHF
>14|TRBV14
CASRRGEMNTEAFF
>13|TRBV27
CASSLNRGTEAFF
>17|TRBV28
CASSTPGLAGGLDTQYF
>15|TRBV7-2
CASSRRDGSVTAQYF
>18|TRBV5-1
CASSLQLVGLAGSGELFF
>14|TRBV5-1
CASRLQGMNTEAFF
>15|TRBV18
CASSPRTGYNQPQHF
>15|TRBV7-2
CASSVRDISNYGYTF
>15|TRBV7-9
CASSLEVAGGKTQYF
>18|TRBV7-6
CASSPLPGTSGSHNEQFF
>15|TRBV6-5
CASSYSNQGPYEQYF
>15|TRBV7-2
CASSWEGVVDQPQHF
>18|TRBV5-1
CASSLAQGSGFRNSPLHF
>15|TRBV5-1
CASSRDRGQNTEAFF
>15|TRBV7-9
CASSFLDREVYGYTF
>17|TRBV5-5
CASSSIQQTGWSGELFF
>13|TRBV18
CASSPLSEGELFF
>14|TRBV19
CASSMIRDRETQYF
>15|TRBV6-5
CASSYSRGRLAEAFF